The source of this TCR beta chain is a study of post-analysis software for immune sequencing data. Whole-study findings and limits: Significantly lower normalized Chao1 diversity was seen in multiple sclerosis patients than in controls.

As concerns this clonotype: The antigen remains unidentified.

Every TCR beta cDNA library bore unique molecular identifiers. TCRdb redid the calling of the PCR reads with MiXCR, one entry per CDR3 protein. The repertoire holds fewer than 850,000 distinct CDR3 sequences, roughly 27% seen once, with roughly 0.53% in the top ten. The receptor comes from a girl between 10 and 17 years old with multiple sclerosis. Input material: blood.

The DNA of the CDR3 is TGTGCCAGCAGACGGCTTAACACTGAAGCTTTCTTT. It is translated as CASRRLNTEAFF. The V gene is TRBV7-9, the J gene TRBJ1-1; D gene unclear. Germline V gives CDR1 SEHNR, CDR2 FQNEAQ (reference sequence). V was trimmed by 6 bases and J by 2 bases, leaving 7 bases between them. CDR3 length equals 12 residues.